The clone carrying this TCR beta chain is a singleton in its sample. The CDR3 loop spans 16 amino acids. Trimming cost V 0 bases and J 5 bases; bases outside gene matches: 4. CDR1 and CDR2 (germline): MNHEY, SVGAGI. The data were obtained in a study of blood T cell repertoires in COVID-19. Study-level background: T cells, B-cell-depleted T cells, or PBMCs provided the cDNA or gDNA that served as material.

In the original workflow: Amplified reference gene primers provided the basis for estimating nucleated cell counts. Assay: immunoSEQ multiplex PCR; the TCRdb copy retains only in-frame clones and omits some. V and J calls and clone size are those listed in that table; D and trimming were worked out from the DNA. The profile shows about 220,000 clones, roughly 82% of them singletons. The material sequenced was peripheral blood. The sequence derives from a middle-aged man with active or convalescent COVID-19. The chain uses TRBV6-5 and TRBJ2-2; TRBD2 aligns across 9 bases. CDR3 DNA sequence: TGTGCCAGCAGTTACTCCGGGACTAGCCCTACCGGGGAGCTGTTTTTT. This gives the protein CASSYSGTSPTGELFF.